This T cell receptor (beta chain) was retrieved from a study of blood T cell repertoires in COVID-19. Authors' analysis steps: Amplification with reference gene primers provided the estimates of nucleated cell counts. Sequencing used immunoSEQ multiplex PCR; TCRdb keeps in-frame clones, though not all of them. V, J and clone size are those of that table, while D and trimming were read from the DNA. The data contain more than 200,000 clones, around 86% of them singletons. Individuals drawn from 24 US areas were about 18 to 95 years old. Clinical histories supplied by participants themselves formed the basis of cohort assignment. V shed 5 bases, J shed 6 bases, and the junction held 13 bases outside the gene matches. Per the germline V gene, CDR1 is MDHEN and CDR2 is SYDVKM. This CDR3 is built from 16 residues.

This clonotype was obtained from a man aged 30-40 years in a cohort exposed to, infected with or recovered from COVID-19 (not recorded which). The sample taken for sequencing was PBMCs or T cells enriched from blood (not recorded which). This chain uses TRBV28 with TRBJ1-5; TRBD1 aligns across 7 bases. CDR3 sequence: CASSPGRQGVSQPQHF. CDR3 DNA sequence: TGTGCCAGCAGTCCTGGGCGACAGGGAGTAAGTCAGCCCCAGCATTTT.